Reported below is one T cell receptor (beta chain). What it binds is unknown. This specimen belongs to a study of radiotherapy plus CTLA-4 blockade in lung cancer. The overall study: Objective responses were documented in roughly 20% of patients, with disease control in roughly 34%.

Overall study results and limits: TCR clones of tumor origin grew in blood after radiotherapy plus ipilimumab. It was early blood T cell clone dynamics, with interferon-beta, that reportedly best predicted response.

V lost 0 bases to trimming and J lost 2 bases, with 20 bases between them. Germline V gene data show CDR1 as SGDLS and CDR2 as YYNGEE. This CDR3 spans 18 amino acids. Clones were sequenced by immunoSEQ multiplex PCR, and TCRdb holds only the in-frame ones, with some missing. The sample consists of about 60,000 clones, 77% of them appearing once. The study gave focal radiation plus ipilimumab CTLA-4 blockade to patients with chemo-refractory metastatic non-small-cell lung cancer. The V gene is TRBV9, the J gene TRBJ2-5, with D tentatively TRBD1 (9 bases). The starting material was peripheral blood, obtained from a patient treated with radiotherapy plus ipilimumab. The clonotype originates from a human donor with non-small cell lung cancer who had a partial response to radiotherapy plus ipilimumab. CDR3 region: CASSVASGGTGIQETQYF. CDR3 nucleotide sequence: TGTGCCAGCAGCGTAGCCTCGGGGGGGACAGGGATACAAGAGACCCAGTACTTC.